Below, one T cell receptor beta chain is given with its context. The antigen remains unidentified. Reverse transcription of all isolated RNA meant that expressed TCRB transcripts were sequenced. Measured with immunoSEQ multiplex PCR; TCRdb has only the in-frame clones, and not every one. This table has around 690,000 clones, about an eighth appearing once. These data belong to a study of beta chain features in type 1 diabetes. Regarding the study as a whole: All four CD4+ subsets from Type 1 diabetes patients carried moderately but significantly shorter TCRB CDR3s.

This CDR3 comprises 14 residues. V was clipped by 5 bases and J by 3 bases, with 8 bases between them. Germline V gives CDR1 SGHTA, CDR2 FQGNSA. The TCR was taken from a man younger than 45 with type 1 diabetes. The V and J genes are TRBV7-2 and TRBJ1-6; D call uncertain. Material: naive CD4+ T cells from blood. The CDR3 spells CASSATGYNSPLHF. The DNA of the CDR3 is TGTGCCAGCAGCGCCACTGGCTATAATTCACCCCTCCACTTT.